The next 31 T cell receptor beta chains were all read from a single sample in a study of patients and donors after allogeneic stem cell transplantation. Each CDR3 protein gets one entry after TCRdb re-called the RT-PCR reads with MiXCR. This repertoire shows fewer than 500,000 distinct CDR3 sequences, roughly 16% found once; its top ten account for roughly 7.2%. The sample comprised blood, either unsorted or a sorted T cell fraction (not recorded which). These receptors were obtained from a human donor who was either an allogeneic HSCT recipient or a stem cell or donor lymphocyte infusion donor (not recorded which). It is not recorded whose cells these are; they may come from a transplant donor.

This clonotype has just a few counts. The chain employs TRBV6-6 and TRBJ2-7; D is ambiguous. The CDR3 spans 13 residues. V was cut by 2 bases and J by 4 bases, with 9 bases left in between. Germline V gene lookup returns CDR1 MNHNY and CDR2 SVGAGI (reference sequence). The DNA for the CDR3 is TGTGCCAGCAGTTACGACGGACCGTACGAGCAGTACTTC. Its protein is CASSYDGPYEQYF.

Ten or more counts support this clonotype. The chain couples TRBV13 to TRBJ2-7, with unresolved D. Trimming cost V 5 bases and J 6 bases, with 11 bases left between them. Germline V gives CDR1 PRHDT, CDR2 FYEKMQ (reference sequence). CDR3 length: 12 residues. The CDR3 is CASSLPAREQYF. CDR3 in DNA: TGTGCCAGCAGCCTACCAGCACGCGAGCAGTACTTC.

This clonotype was detected ten times or more. The rearrangement uses TRBV2 and TRBJ2-1; 8 bases fit TRBD2. CDR3 length: 16 residues. V gave up 0 bases and J gave up 9 bases; unmatched junction bases: 10. Germline CDR1 and CDR2: SNHLY and FYNNEI. Here the CDR3 reads CASSEAGSGREVEQFF. CDR3 sequence (DNA): TGTGCCAGCAGTGAAGCTGGGTCCGGGCGGGAGGTTGAGCAGTTCTTC.

For the CDR3, the DNA is TGTGCCAGCAGCTTCCCCAGGGGGAATTCACCCCTCCACTTT. It translates to CASSFPRGNSPLHF. The V call is TRBV11-2, the J call TRBJ1-6, with 7 bases identical to TRBD1. The V gene end was trimmed by 3 bases and the J gene end by 7 bases; junction bases not matched to a gene: 3. CDR1 and CDR2 from the germline V gene are SGHAT and FQNNGV. The CDR3 sequence is 14 residues long.

This clonotype was seen repeatedly, ten times or more. The CDR3 DNA follows: TGCGCCAGCAGCTTTACGACTAGCGGGAGGGATCGGACAGATACGCAGTATTTT. It encodes CASSFTTSGRDRTDTQYF. This chain joins TRBV5-1 and TRBJ2-3; 14 bases match TRBD2. Germline V lookup: CDR1 SGHRS, CDR2 YFSETQ. This CDR3 is 18 amino acids long. J was trimmed by 3 bases and V by 2 bases; bases with no gene match: 8.

This clonotype was observed a handful of times. This sequence joins TRBV7-3 and TRBJ1-6; D is possibly TRBD1 (5 bases). Trimming stripped 3 bases from V and 7 bases from J, with 16 bases between. CDR1 is SGHTA, CDR2 FQGTGA, per germline. CDR3 size: 16 residues. The CDR3 sequence is CASSFRMAGLNSPLHF. In nucleotides, the CDR3 is TGTGCCAGCAGCTTCAGGATGGCAGGGCTGAATTCACCCCTCCACTTT.

The chain joins TRBV29-1 to TRBJ1-5; D not resolved. The CDR3 sequence is 13 residues long. Trimming stripped 1 base from V and 4 bases from J, with 8 bases between. The germline gives CDR1 SQVTM, CDR2 ANQGSEA. CDR3 loop: CSVEVTANQPQHF. As DNA, the CDR3 is TGCAGCGTTGAAGTGACCGCTAATCAGCCCCAGCATTTT.

This clonotype has only a few counts. The chain couples TRBV21-1 to TRBJ1-2; the DNA was not used to check the table's D call, TRBD1. TRBV21-1 is shown as a pseudogene. This CDR3 is 14 amino acids long. DNA of the CDR3: TGTGCCAGCAGCAAAGTGGGGCACCCCTATGGCTACACCTTC. The encoded protein is CASSKVGHPYGYTF.

This clonotype has a count of ten or more. The V call is TRBV7-2, the J call TRBJ2-6; D is unclear. The CDR3 is 16 residues long. The germline V gene has CDR1 SGHTA and CDR2 FQGNSA. With 4 bases removed from V and 1 base from J, the gap between germline ends came to 11 bases. For the CDR3, the DNA is TGTGCCAGCAGCTCAGACACTGATTCTGGGGCCAACGTCCTGACTTTC. It encodes CASSSDTDSGANVLTF.

This clonotype was recorded at least ten times. The rearrangement links TRBV12-3 or TRBV12-4 to TRBJ2-7; 8 bases agree with TRBD2. The J segment lost 5 bases and the V segment lost 3 bases, leaving 12 bases of the junction unmatched. This CDR3 region has 16 residues. The CDR3: CASSLEVGRAFDEQYF. The CDR3 DNA sequence: TGTGCCAGCAGTTTGGAGGTCGGGAGGGCCTTTGACGAGCAGTACTTC.

The V call is TRBV5-1, the J call TRBJ2-7, with 9 bases fitting TRBD1. The germline V gene has CDR1 SGHRS and CDR2 YFSETQ. The V segment lost 0 bases and the J segment 6 bases; nucleotides outside the gene matches: 7. This CDR3 is built from 15 residues. The CDR3: CASSLVLDRGREQYF. CDR3 nucleotide sequence: TGCGCCAGCAGCTTGGTTTTGGACAGGGGACGCGAGCAGTACTTC.

The chain has TRBV5-1 and TRBJ2-1; TRBD1 aligns across 8 bases. With V trimmed by 2 bases and J by 8 bases, 9 bases remained unmatched. This CDR3 is built from 15 residues. From germline, CDR1 is SGHRS and CDR2 YFSETQ. CDR3 amino acids: CASSFGQGAGDEQFF. Written as DNA, the CDR3 is TGCGCCAGCAGCTTTGGGCAGGGGGCTGGGGATGAGCAGTTCTTC.

The chain uses TRBV20-1 and TRBJ1-5, with a weak D call TRBD1 (5 bases). CDR1 and CDR2 from the germline V gene are DFQATT and SNEGSKA (reference sequence). This CDR3 has 14 amino acids. The V and J ends lost 1 base and 9 bases respectively, with 16 bases between them. CDR3: CSARVPSGGWPQHF. The CDR3 coding sequence is TGCAGTGCTAGAGTCCCATCTGGGGGATGGCCCCAGCATTTT.

This chain uses TRBV20-1 with TRBJ2-7; TRBD1 might be the D (6 bases). CDR1 and CDR2 (germline): DFQATT, SNEGSKA (reference sequence). This CDR3 region has 15 residues. V was pared by 2 bases and J by 4 bases, with 18 bases between. This CDR3 is CSARSGRQEIYEQYF. Here the CDR3 DNA reads TGCAGTGCTAGATCGGGGAGACAGGAAATTTACGAGCAGTACTTC.

This clonotype turned up a few times. The chain uses TRBV24-1 and TRBJ2-1; 9 nucleotides match TRBD2. Germline CDR1 KGHDR, CDR2 SFDVKD. Germline trimming cut 4 bases from V and 2 bases from J; bases unmatched to any gene: 5. This CDR3 contains 16 residues. CDR3: CATSEFSGSTYNEQFF. CDR3 in DNA: TGTGCCACCAGTGAATTTAGCGGGAGCACCTACAATGAGCAGTTCTTC.

The rearrangement links TRBV20-1 to TRBJ2-1; a weak D match, TRBD2 (6 bases). The CDR3 consists of 15 residues. Between the trimmed V and J ends, which lost 1 base and 0 bases, there was a span of 10 bases. Germline CDR1 reads DFQATT; CDR2 reads SNEGSKA (reference sequence). The CDR3 loop is CSARGARGSYNEQFF. The CDR3 DNA follows: TGCAGTGCTAGAGGGGCGCGGGGCTCCTACAATGAGCAGTTCTTC.

In this sample, this clonotype turned up many times. The V call is TRBV5-1, the J call TRBJ2-7; no reliable D call. This CDR3 is 15 amino acids long. V was clipped by 2 bases and J by 0 bases, with 12 bases between them. The germline gives CDR1 SGHRS, CDR2 YFSETQ. The chain's CDR3 is CASSFSRSSSYEQYF. The DNA of the CDR3 is TGCGCCAGCAGCTTTTCCCGGTCGAGCTCCTACGAGCAGTACTTC.

The chain is built from TRBV11-1 and TRBJ2-7; 10 bases fit TRBD1. CDR3 size: 15 residues. Germline V gene data show CDR1 as SGHAT and CDR2 as FQDESV (reference sequence). The V segment lost 4 bases and the J segment 4 bases; nucleotides outside the gene matches: 7. The CDR3 bases are TGTGCCAGCAGCTCCAGGGACAGGGGAGATTACGAGCAGTACTTC. Protein sequence: CASSSRDRGDYEQYF.

This clonotype was detected a few times. The gene calls are TRBV20-1 and TRBJ2-7; 7 nucleotides match TRBD1. V was pared by 0 bases and J by 0 bases, with 2 bases of the junction left unmatched. The CDR3 length is 14 residues. Germline V gene sequence: CDR1 DFQATT, CDR2 SNEGSKA (reference sequence). The CDR3 region is CSAREGTASYEQYF. The CDR3 coding sequence is TGCAGTGCTAGAGAAGGGACAGCCTCCTACGAGCAGTACTTC.

J is TRBJ2-3 and V is TRBV20-1; D remains unclear. This CDR3 is 16 amino acids long. CDR1 and CDR2 (germline): DFQATT, SNEGSKA (reference sequence). Trimming removed 8 bases at V and 1 base at J, with 22 bases between. The CDR3 nucleotides read TGCAGTACGAAAAAGACGGTACGCGAAGGCACAGATACGCAGTATTTT. It translates to CSTKKTVREGTDTQYF.

Only one count was recorded for this clonotype. The chain links TRBV5-4 to TRBJ2-2, with D perhaps TRBD2 (5 bases). The V gene's germline CDR1 is SGHNT and CDR2 YYREEE (reference sequence). The V and J ends lost 0 bases and 7 bases respectively, with 16 bases between them. The CDR3 is 16 amino acids. The CDR3 reads CASSLAGGSVFGELFF. Here the CDR3 DNA reads TGTGCCAGCAGCTTGGCCGGTGGGAGTGTCTTCGGGGAGCTGTTTTTT. The variable domain in full, with the rest retrieved from reference TRBV5-4 and TRBJ2-2, is ETGVTQSPTHLIKTRGQQVTLRCSSQSGHNTVSWYQQALGQGPQFIFQYYREEENGRGNFPPRFSGLQFPNYSSELNVNALELDDSALYLCASSLAGGSVFGELFFGEGSRLTVL.

There are a few counts of this clonotype. The rearrangement links TRBV4-3 to TRBJ1-2; possible D gene TRBD1, 5 bases. The germline gives CDR1 LGHNA, CDR2 YSLEER. This CDR3 region has 15 residues. Trimming left V 1 base short and J 0 bases short, with 9 bases between. The CDR3 coding sequence is TGCGCCAGCAGCCAAGCTGACAGAGCTAACTATGGCTACACCTTC. Translation: CASSQADRANYGYTF.

In its sample, this clonotype was seen a few times. This chain links TRBV2 with TRBJ2-5; no firm D call. V shed 6 bases and J shed 7 bases, with 6 bases lying between them. In germline, CDR1 is SNHLY, CDR2 FYNNEI. The CDR3 contains 10 residues. The CDR3 nucleotides read TGTGCCAGCAGGAGATCGACCCAGTACTTC. This sequence encodes CASRRSTQYF.

This clonotype was found a few times. CDR3: CASSPFTSGNTIYF. The CDR3 DNA reads as TGTGCCAGCAGCCCCTTCACCTCTGGAAACACCATATATTTT. The rearrangement joins TRBV27 to TRBJ1-3; no reliable D call. This CDR3 is 14 amino acids long. CDR1 is MNHEY and CDR2 is SMNVEV in the germline V gene (reference sequence). Trimming pared 6 bases from V and 0 bases from J, leaving 9 bases between.

CDR3 sequence (DNA): TGCAGCGTTGTTGGACGATCCTACGAGCAGTACTTC. Amino acids: CSVVGRSYEQYF. The chain combines TRBV29-1 with TRBJ2-7; D gene unclear. V lost 4 bases, J lost 1 base, and 8 bases lay in between. CDR1 SQVTM and CDR2 ANQGSEA come from the germline V gene. The CDR3 extends over 12 amino acids.

The table lists this clonotype with a few counts. This chain joins TRBV25-1 and TRBJ2-7; no reliable D call. With 0 bases removed from V and 6 bases from J, the gap between germline ends came to 6 bases. The length of the CDR3 is 12 residues. From germline, CDR1 is MGHDK and CDR2 SYGVNS. The CDR3 protein is CASSEYLAEQYF. The CDR3 coding sequence is TGTGCCAGCAGTGAATACCTGGCCGAGCAGTACTTC.

This clonotype was observed a handful of times. J is TRBJ2-3 and V is TRBV18; D may be TRBD1 or TRBD2 (5 bases each). In germline, CDR1 is KGHSH, CDR2 LQKENI. This CDR3 contains 16 residues. Trimming stripped 3 bases from V and 3 bases from J, with 16 bases between. The CDR3 loop reads CASSPPMQGATDTQYF. In nucleotides, the CDR3 is TGTGCCAGCTCACCCCCTATGCAGGGAGCTACAGATACGCAGTATTTT.

This rearrangement joins TRBV7-8 to TRBJ2-2; D gene ambiguous. The CDR3 spans 16 residues. CDR1 and CDR2 (germline): SGHVS, FQNEAQ. Trimming stripped 4 bases from V and 0 bases from J, with 12 bases between. CDR3 sequence: CASSSRTETNTGELFF. The CDR3 nucleotides are TGTGCCAGCAGCTCCAGGACCGAGACGAACACCGGGGAGCTGTTTTTT.

J is TRBJ2-3 and V is TRBV7-2; TRBD2 aligns across 12 bases. J was trimmed by 7 bases and V by 5 bases; bases with no gene match: 4. The germline V gene has CDR1 SGHTA and CDR2 FQGNSA. The CDR3 spans 14 residues. CDR3 protein: CASSPGLAGYTQYF. CDR3 in DNA: TGTGCCAGCAGCCCGGGACTAGCGGGTTATACGCAGTATTTT.

This clonotype was recorded many times. The CDR3 DNA reads TGTGCCAGCAGTCCCCTTGAGCACGGCTACACCTTC. The encoded protein is CASSPLEHGYTF. The chain joins TRBV12-3 or TRBV12-4 to TRBJ1-2; D is unresolved. Trimming pared 5 bases from V and 8 bases from J, leaving 12 bases between. There are 12 residues in the CDR3.

The chain recombines TRBV20-1 with TRBJ2-2; 10 bases agree with TRBD2. The CDR3 consists of 14 residues. Germline lookup yields CDR1 DFQATT and CDR2 SNEGSKA (reference sequence). V lost 4 bases, J lost 1 base, and 0 bases stayed unmatched. The CDR3 here is CSAIAGGNTGELFF. The CDR3 nucleotides are TGCAGTGCTATAGCGGGGGGGAACACCGGGGAGCTGTTTTTT.